This record covers a single T cell receptor (beta chain). The specificity of this receptor is unknown. No clone much larger than this one lies a single base away; base qualities are absent. The germline V gene encodes CDR1 ENHRY and CDR2 SYGVKD. The V and J ends are trimmed by 10 bases and 0 bases, leaving 12 bases between them. The CDR3 starts with the cysteine, ends with the phenylalanine, and has 13 residues. Just CDR3 DNA is preserved here, 39 bases in frame from base 1. TCR CDR3 regions were amplified from genomic DNA by multiplex PCR using the deep immunoSEQ assay. For each cell subset, the extracted genomic DNA was distributed evenly across all wells of several immunoSEQ 96-well plates, and each plate served as one replicate. For sorted subsets, 200 ng of genomic DNA, equivalent to 25,000 to 35,000 T cell genomes, went into each replicate PCR. The purified libraries were quantified using a Qubit 3.0 fluorometer, sized with a Bioanalyzer 2100, and then quantified again using the KAPA Library Quantification kit. Every immunoSEQ 96-well plate was sequenced on a dedicated single-read 150-cycle Illumina NextSeq 550 flow cell. For the original study's pipeline: Because only junctional sequences without quality scores were contained in the immunoSEQ output, filtering matching that applied to full-length reads could not be performed. To assign V/J genes and CDR3, sequences were annotated against IMGT germline references using PyIR, a Python wrapper for IgBLAST v1.9. Reads with weak V/J assignments (E-value above 1e-6), missing CDR3, stop codons, out-of-frame junctions, or ambiguous translated residues were removed. V3J clonotypes were defined by identical inferred V gene, J gene, and CDR3 amino acid sequence. The percentage overlap between two repertoires was calculated by dividing the number of shared unique clonotypes by the size of the smaller repertoire. Three approaches were used to assess repertoire richness: RTK rarefaction, the Chao1 estimator, and Recon v2.1 estimates of unobserved clonotypes. OLGA was used to compute generation probabilities for all TCRbeta clonotypes that the gDNA method yielded from several donors. The source is immuneACCESS, and TCRdb retained only in-frame sequences with V and J called. Part of the clones is not carried over; for the studies checked, unresolved V genes explain less than half of this, and the remainder is unexplained. V, J and clone size are those of that table, while D and trimming were read from the DNA. The sample table contains over 850,000 clones; only one count was recorded for about 80% of them. The top ten clones comprise more than 0.55% of the sample.

The sample belongs to a study of shared clonotypes between healthy human individuals (dated by TCRdb to the early 2020s). In terms of the full investigation: The cohort included three men and a couple of women between 18 and 49 years of age. To increase sequencing depth and limit assay-specific biases, TCR repertoire library preparation and sequencing were carried out by different laboratories using diverse techniques. To estimate repertoire size and how much clonotype sharing occurs between individuals, the study deeply sequenced the blood TCR repertoires of roughly 5 healthy adults. Per donor, leukapheresis produced somewhere between about 0.94 and 10 billion PBMCs. Per donor, three plates each were used for CD4 naive and CD4 memory, two for CD8 naive, and one for CD8 memory.

The paper as a whole reports these results and caveats: Estimated clonotype richness was generally larger for naive than for memory subsets. Incomplete sequencing was indicated by rarefaction of sorted-subset datasets, despite the large sequencing depth. Across four donors, around 5% of naive CD4, over 3% of naive CD8, 2.3% of memory CD4, and roughly 0.4% of memory CD8 clonotypes were shared. Based on pairwise subsampling, the degree of clonotype sharing among donors was expected to be affected by sequencing depth. Only blood was sampled, and tissue TCR repertoires likely differ from those in blood. The genetic and exposure-history diversity represented was limited by the small number of donors. Compared with non-shared clonotypes, clonotypes shared by all four sorted-subset donors had higher generation probabilities.

Donors were healthy HIV-negative adults with no recently reported acute infections or vaccinations. Every donor was a Caucasian adult living in Nashville, Tennessee, USA. Magnetic negative selection was used to enrich CD4+ T cells, after which naive cells were positively selected on CD45RA and the negative fraction became the memory subset. Blood was collected by leukapheresis, and PBMCs were isolated by Ficoll-Histopaque density gradient centrifugation and then cryopreserved in liquid nitrogen vapor phase. Analytical flow cytometry was used to check the purity and quantity of each magnetically sorted T cell population. Genomic DNA was isolated from every sorted fraction and measured by UV absorbance on a Nanodrop 2000c.

The sequence joins TRBV10-3 to TRBJ1-1, with a weak D call of TRBD1 (5 bases match). Sequencing used memory CD4+ T cells from PBMCs. Explained via the paper, the cell subset or site label denotes: CD45RA-negative fraction. The sequence was collected from a young man in good health. Some clones in this sample may be carry-over from other donors' samples. The CDR3 amino acid sequence is: CATAGGVNTEAFF. The DNA reads as follows: TGTGCCACCGCTGGAGGGGTGAACACTGAAGCTTTCTTT.